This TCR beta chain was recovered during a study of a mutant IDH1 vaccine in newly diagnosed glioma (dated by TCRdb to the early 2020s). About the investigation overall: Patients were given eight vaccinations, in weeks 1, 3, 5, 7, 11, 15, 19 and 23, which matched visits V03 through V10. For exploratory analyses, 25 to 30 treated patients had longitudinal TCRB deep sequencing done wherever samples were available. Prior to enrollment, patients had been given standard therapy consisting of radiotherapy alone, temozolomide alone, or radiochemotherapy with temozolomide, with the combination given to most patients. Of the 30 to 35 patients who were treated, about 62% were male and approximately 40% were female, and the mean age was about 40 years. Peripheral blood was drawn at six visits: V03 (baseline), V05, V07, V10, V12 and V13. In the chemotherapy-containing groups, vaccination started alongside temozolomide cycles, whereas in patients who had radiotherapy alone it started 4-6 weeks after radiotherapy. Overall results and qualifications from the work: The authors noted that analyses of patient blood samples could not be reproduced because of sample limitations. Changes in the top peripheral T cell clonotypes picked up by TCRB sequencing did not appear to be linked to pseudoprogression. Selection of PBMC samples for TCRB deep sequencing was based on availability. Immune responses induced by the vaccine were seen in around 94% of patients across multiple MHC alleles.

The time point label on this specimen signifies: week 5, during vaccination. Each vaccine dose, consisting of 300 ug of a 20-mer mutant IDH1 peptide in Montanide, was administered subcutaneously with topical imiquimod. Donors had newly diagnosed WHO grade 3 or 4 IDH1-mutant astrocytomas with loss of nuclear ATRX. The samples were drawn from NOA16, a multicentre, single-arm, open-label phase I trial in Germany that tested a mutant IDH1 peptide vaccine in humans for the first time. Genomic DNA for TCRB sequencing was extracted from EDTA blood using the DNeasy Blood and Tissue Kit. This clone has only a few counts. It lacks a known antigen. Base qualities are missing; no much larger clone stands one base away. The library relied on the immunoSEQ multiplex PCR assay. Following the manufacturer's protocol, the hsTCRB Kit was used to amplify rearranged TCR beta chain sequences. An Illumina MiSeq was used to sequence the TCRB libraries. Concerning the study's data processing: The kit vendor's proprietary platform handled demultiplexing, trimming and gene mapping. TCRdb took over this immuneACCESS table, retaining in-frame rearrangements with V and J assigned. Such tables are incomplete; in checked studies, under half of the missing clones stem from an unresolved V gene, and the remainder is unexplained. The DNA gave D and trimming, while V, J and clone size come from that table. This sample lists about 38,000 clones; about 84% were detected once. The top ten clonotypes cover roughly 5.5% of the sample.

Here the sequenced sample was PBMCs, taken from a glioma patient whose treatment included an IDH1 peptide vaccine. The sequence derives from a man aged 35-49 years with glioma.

CDR3 region: CASTGSPGSYEQYF. The DNA sequence is given as TGTGCCAGCACTGGGTCCCCAGGCTCCTACGAGCAGTACTTC. Recombination linked TRBV6-6 to TRBJ2-7, with the D gene not confidently named. V is cut by 7 bases and J by 0 bases, and the space between the germline ends is 13 bases. CDR1 and CDR2, per the germline V gene (reference sequence), are MNHNY and SVGAGI. The CDR3 covers 14 residues, taking in both the cysteine and the phenylalanine. The read is trimmed to its CDR3 DNA, 42 bases read in frame from base 1.